The present T cell receptor beta chain was sequenced within a study of Ad26.COV2.S vaccination and SARS-CoV-2 variants. In the study overall: The Ad26.COV2.S arm of the COV1001 trial was where the donor was placed. Doses of Ad26.COV2.S were injected into muscle once or twice, 56 days apart.

Profiling relied on immunoSEQ multiplex PCR, and the TCRdb table lists in-frame clones only, not all of them. The table shows 350,000 to 450,000 clones, with approximately 90% occurring only once. Note on this clone: No antigen is known for it.

V was cut by 8 bases and J by 3 bases, with 16 bases left in between. The CDR3 covers 14 residues. CDR1 LGHDT and CDR2 YNNKEL come from the germline V gene (reference sequence). General study findings and limits: Researchers cautioned that TCR breadth and depth analyses may have underestimated total T cell responses.

Stated treatment: roughly 18 received Ad26.COV2.S at low or high dose, single or two shots; about 5 received placebo; per-sample allocation not given. Sample collection was performed on day 63 after the first vaccine or placebo injection. An Ad26 vector that expressed Wuhan-strain SARS-CoV-2 spike constituted the vaccine. The receptor was isolated from a person between 18 and 65 years old who received the Ad26.COV2.S COVID-19 vaccine or a placebo. The chain combines TRBV3-1 (or the pseudogene TRBV3-2) with TRBJ2-5; D possibly corresponds to TRBD2 (7 bases). This sample comprised peripheral blood, obtained in a trial of Ad26.COV2.S vaccine versus placebo. CDR3 protein: CASGGADVEETQYF. In nucleotides, the CDR3 is TGTGCCAGCGGGGGGGCGGACGTGGAAGAGACCCAGTACTTC.